The 2 T cell receptor beta chains reported below all come from one sample, sequenced in a study of CD8 T cells in ankylosing spondylitis. Antigens for these TCRs are unknown. Regarding the study as a whole: A motif in TCR beta, a set of roughly 8 highly homologous variants, appeared characteristic of ankylosing spondylitis blood.

TCRdb used MiXCR to reprocess the 5' RACE reads, holding one entry per CDR3 protein. This table has fewer than 550,000 distinct CDR3 sequences, less than 6% appearing once. Sequencing was done on a sample of blood, either unsorted or a sorted T cell fraction (not recorded which). These receptors originate from a male donor with ankylosing spondylitis.

The sample holds many counts of this clonotype. The chain combines TRBV6-1 with TRBJ2-7; D is unclear. The germline V gene has CDR1 MNHNS and CDR2 SASEGT. The CDR3 runs to 14 residues. Trimming took off 5 bases at V and 5 bases at J, with 16 bases between the two ends. The CDR3 bases are TGTGCCAGCAGTCCATCCACGAGTATCGACGAGCAGTACTTC. Translating it yields CASSPSTSIDEQYF.

The table lists this clonotype with many counts. The chain joins TRBV12-3 or TRBV12-4 to TRBJ2-5, with D tentatively TRBD1 or TRBD2 (5 bases each). V was pared by 5 bases and J by 3 bases, with 16 bases between. The CDR3 covers 15 residues. DNA for the CDR3: TGTGCCAGCAGTATCTACGGGACCGCCGAAGAGACCCAGTACTTC. Residues: CASSIYGTAEETQYF.